This T cell receptor beta chain was obtained from a study of vaccination effects on CD4 cells after COVID-19. On the study more broadly: BNT162b2 vaccine or mRNA-1273 vaccine was given to participants in two doses.

Germline-derived CDR1 and CDR2 are MNHEY and SVGAGI. V lost 2 bases to trimming and J lost 3 bases, with 5 bases between them. This CDR3 spans 13 amino acids. Viral peptide pool expansion of antigen-specific CD4+ T cells preceded sequencing in the ViraFEST assay. Culture proceeded for about ten days, and CD4+ T cells were then isolated. The person was diagnosed with PCR-confirmed SARS-CoV-2 infection between March and December 2020. PBMC were cultured at about 1.9 million per well with roughly 9.7 IU/ml IL-2 and about 9.2 ug/ml peptides. Points on this clone: The antigen is unknown.

TCRdb's table, derived via immunoSEQ multiplex PCR, lists solely in-frame clones and lacks some. This table holds approximately 37,000 clones, about two thirds found once. Sequencing used CD4+ T cells from PBMCs cultured with a peptide pool, obtained before COVID-19 vaccination. This sequence was found in a human donor who had a prior SARS-CoV-2 infection. The rearrangement links TRBV6-5 to TRBJ1-3; D uncertain. The CDR3 protein is CASSYRGGNTIYF. For the CDR3, the DNA is TGTGCCAGCAGTTACCGCGGTGGAAACACCATATATTTT.